This T cell receptor beta chain originates from a study of blood T cell repertoires in COVID-19. The CDR3 loop spans 17 amino acids. CDR1 and CDR2 from the germline V gene are LNHDA and SQIVND (reference sequence). The V gene end was trimmed by 1 base and the J gene end by 9 bases; junction bases not matched to a gene: 14. The assay was immunoSEQ multiplex PCR, and TCRdb's table has in-frame clones only and misses some. The sample lists under 350,000 clones; 85% to 90% were seen once. J is TRBJ1-5 and V is TRBV19; 8 nucleotides align to TRBD1. The sequenced sample consisted of PBMCs or T cells enriched from blood (not recorded which). This TCR was recovered from a woman aged 55 to 70 who had recovered from COVID-19. The CDR3 is CASSIGPGQVHPRPQHF. The CDR3 nucleotides are TGTGCCAGTAGTATAGGTCCGGGACAGGTTCACCCTCGGCCCCAGCATTTT.